This T cell receptor beta chain derives from a study of CD8 T cells in Susac syndrome. As for the study in general: When blood was drawn, the patients with Susac syndrome were therapy-naive, on corticosteroids, or on intravenous immunoglobulin alone.

Germline trimming cut 0 bases from V and 1 base from J; bases unmatched to any gene: 6. The CDR3 length is 18 residues. Germline V gene sequence: CDR1 LGHNT, CDR2 FRNRAP. A quantity of about 0.5 to 1 ug RNA underwent reverse transcription using random hexamers. TCRdb processed the immunoSEQ multiplex PCR reads anew with MiXCR; each CDR3 protein has one entry. This sample has about 81,000 distinct CDR3 sequences, with around 94% found just once. Sequencing input: CD8+ T cells from PBMCs. The chain links TRBV12-5 to TRBJ2-2, with 9 bases identical to TRBD1. This sequence was found in a human donor with Susac syndrome. CDR3 sequence (DNA): TGTGCTAGTGGTTTGGTCTCCCCGGGACAGGGGAACACCGGGGAGCTGTTTTTT. This gives the protein CASGLVSPGQGNTGELFF.